The rows below give T cell receptor beta chains drawn from one sample of a study of OX40 agonist ivuxolimab in advanced cancers. Here immunoSEQ multiplex PCR was the method, and the copy in TCRdb shows in-frame clones only, minus some. The sample holds fewer than 80,000 clones, about 91% seen once. The sample in question was CD4+ or CD8+ T cells sorted from blood, obtained in a trial of the OX40 agonist ivuxolimab. The receptors here all came from an adult with an advanced solid tumor such as melanoma, head and neck, liver or kidney cancer. Both conserved end residues are part of each CDR3. Fields, in order: J gene, D gene, V gene, clone size, CDR3 protein, CDR3 DNA. A D gene is named only where the DNA matches it firmly. Size values are once, few and many counts, or a class for expanded clones, and some rows have none.

J gene: TRBJ1-6; D gene: -; V gene: TRBV15; clone size: -; CDR3 protein: CATSRENSPLHF; CDR3 DNA: TGTGCCACCAGCAGAGAAAACTCACCCCTCCACTTT
J gene: TRBJ2-1; D gene: TRBD1; V gene: TRBV15; clone size: -; CDR3 protein: CATSSPGTVYNEQFF; CDR3 DNA: TGTGCCACCAGCAGTCCCGGGACAGTCTACAATGAGCAGTTCTTC
J gene: TRBJ2-7; D gene: TRBD1; V gene: TRBV29-1; clone size: -; CDR3 protein: CSAAGQASYEQYF; CDR3 DNA: TGCAGCGCCGCCGGACAGGCCTCCTACGAGCAGTACTTC
J gene: TRBJ1-3; D gene: -; V gene: TRBV18; clone size: -; CDR3 protein: CASSPSSGLGSGNTIYF; CDR3 DNA: TGTGCCAGCTCACCCTCATCAGGGCTCGGCTCTGGAAACACCATATATTTT
J gene: TRBJ1-1; D gene: -; V gene: TRBV29-1; clone size: -; CDR3 protein: CSVVRGNTEAFF; CDR3 DNA: TGCAGCGTTGTAAGGGGGAACACTGAAGCTTTCTTT
J gene: TRBJ2-1; D gene: TRBD2; V gene: TRBV15; clone size: -; CDR3 protein: CATSTTLAGTYNEQFF; CDR3 DNA: TGTGCCACCAGCACCACACTAGCGGGAACCTACAATGAGCAGTTCTTC
J gene: TRBJ1-1; D gene: TRBD1; V gene: TRBV7-9; clone size: few; CDR3 protein: CASSWQGAEAFF; CDR3 DNA: TGTGCCAGCAGCTGGCAGGGGGCCGAAGCTTTCTTT
J gene: TRBJ1-2; D gene: -; V gene: TRBV6-6; clone size: -; CDR3 protein: CASTYAGNGYTF; CDR3 DNA: TGTGCCAGCACTTACGCAGGGAATGGCTACACCTTC
J gene: TRBJ2-3; D gene: -; V gene: TRBV6-1; clone size: -; CDR3 protein: CASSERGQGVDTQYF; CDR3 DNA: TGTGCCAGCAGTGAAAGGGGTCAGGGAGTAGATACGCAGTATTTT
J gene: TRBJ2-2; D gene: -; V gene: TRBV6-1; clone size: once; CDR3 protein: CASSEAEGNTGELFF; CDR3 DNA: TGTGCCAGCAGTGAAGCTGAGGGGAACACCGGGGAGCTGTTTTTT
J gene: TRBJ2-1; D gene: -; V gene: TRBV7-7; clone size: -; CDR3 protein: CASSLGGVNNEQFF; CDR3 DNA: TGTGCTAGCAGCTTGGGCGGGGTGAACAATGAGCAGTTCTTC
J gene: TRBJ2-5; D gene: TRBD1; V gene: TRBV2; clone size: -; CDR3 protein: CASSFYPGQVDF; CDR3 DNA: TGTGCCAGCAGTTTTTACCCGGGACAGGTAGACTTC
J gene: TRBJ2-2; D gene: TRBD2; V gene: TRBV5-1; clone size: -; CDR3 protein: CASSLVTSGGSGELFF; CDR3 DNA: TGCGCCAGCAGCTTGGTGACTAGCGGGGGCTCCGGGGAGCTGTTTTTT
J gene: TRBJ2-7; D gene: TRBD2; V gene: TRBV5-6; clone size: -; CDR3 protein: CASSLRASGGYEQYF; CDR3 DNA: TGTGCCAGCAGCCTGAGGGCTAGCGGGGGCTACGAGCAGTACTTC
J gene: TRBJ2-5; D gene: TRBD1; V gene: TRBV5-1; clone size: -; CDR3 protein: CASSTGQVQETQYF; CDR3 DNA: TGCGCCAGCAGCACCGGACAGGTCCAAGAGACCCAGTACTTC
J gene: TRBJ1-4; D gene: TRBD1; V gene: TRBV5-1; clone size: -; CDR3 protein: CASSVMTGSGEKLFF; CDR3 DNA: TGCGCCAGCAGCGTAATGACAGGGAGTGGAGAAAAACTGTTTTTT
J gene: TRBJ1-1; D gene: -; V gene: TRBV12-2; clone size: -; CDR3 protein: CASRLGGGTAEAFF; CDR3 DNA: TGTGCAAGTCGCTTAGGTGGGGGAACGGCTGAAGCTTTCTTT
J gene: TRBJ2-7; D gene: -; V gene: TRBV18; clone size: -; CDR3 protein: CASSPPHNLYEQYF; CDR3 DNA: TGTGCCAGCTCACCACCACACAACCTCTACGAGCAGTACTTC
J gene: TRBJ1-4; D gene: -; V gene: TRBV2; clone size: -; CDR3 protein: CASGNIATNEKLFF; CDR3 DNA: TGTGCCAGCGGGAATATTGCAACTAATGAAAAACTGTTTTTT
J gene: TRBJ1-2; D gene: -; V gene: TRBV27; clone size: -; CDR3 protein: CASSLDVPRYGYTF; CDR3 DNA: TGTGCCAGCAGTTTAGATGTCCCCCGCTATGGCTACACCTTC
J gene: TRBJ1-2; D gene: -; V gene: TRBV6-6; clone size: -; CDR3 protein: CASRQNYGYTF; CDR3 DNA: TGTGCCAGCAGACAGAACTATGGCTACACCTTC
J gene: TRBJ1-5; D gene: -; V gene: TRBV18; clone size: -; CDR3 protein: CASSPPSRRGGNQPQHF; CDR3 DNA: TGTGCCAGCTCACCACCGAGCAGGAGGGGCGGCAATCAGCCCCAGCATTTT
J gene: TRBJ2-4; D gene: -; V gene: TRBV2; clone size: few; CDR3 protein: CASSEGWLVYIQYF; CDR3 DNA: TGTGCCAGCAGTGAAGGGTGGCTAGTATACATTCAGTACTTC
J gene: TRBJ1-6; D gene: TRBD1; V gene: TRBV25-1; clone size: -; CDR3 protein: CASTGTGYSPLHF; CDR3 DNA: TGTGCCAGCACCGGGACAGGCTATTCACCCCTCCACTTT
J gene: TRBJ2-3; D gene: -; V gene: TRBV7-9; clone size: -; CDR3 protein: CASSLGTEGDTQYF; CDR3 DNA: TGTGCCAGCAGCTTAGGGACAGAAGGAGATACGCAGTATTTT
J gene: TRBJ1-6; D gene: -; V gene: TRBV11-1; clone size: -; CDR3 protein: CASSRLGGSPLHF; CDR3 DNA: TGTGCCAGCAGCCGACTGGGGGGCTCACCCCTCCACTTT
J gene: TRBJ1-2; D gene: -; V gene: TRBV5-4; clone size: once; CDR3 protein: CASSFDQQGYGYTF; CDR3 DNA: TGTGCCAGCAGCTTCGACCAGCAAGGCTATGGCTACACCTTC
J gene: TRBJ1-5; D gene: -; V gene: TRBV30; clone size: once; CDR3 protein: CAWASSSNQPQHF; CDR3 DNA: TGTGCCTGGGCGAGTTCAAGCAATCAGCCCCAGCATTTT
J gene: TRBJ2-7; D gene: TRBD1; V gene: TRBV5-1; clone size: -; CDR3 protein: CASSLKNITGGGDYEQYF; CDR3 DNA: TGCGCCAGCAGTTTGAAAAACATCACAGGGGGCGGAGATTACGAGCAGTACTTC
J gene: TRBJ2-5; D gene: TRBD1; V gene: TRBV10-2; clone size: -; CDR3 protein: CASTDIGTEKQETQYF; CDR3 DNA: TGCGCCAGCACCGACATAGGGACAGAGAAACAAGAGACCCAGTACTTC
J gene: TRBJ2-1; D gene: TRBD1; V gene: TRBV7-9; clone size: -; CDR3 protein: CASSLEGQVREVEQFF; CDR3 DNA: TGTGCCAGCAGCTTAGAGGGACAGGTTAGGGAGGTTGAGCAGTTCTTC
J gene: TRBJ2-2; D gene: -; V gene: TRBV5-4; clone size: -; CDR3 protein: CASSLGPMNTGELFF; CDR3 DNA: TGTGCCAGCAGCTTGGGACCGATGAACACCGGGGAGCTGTTTTTT
J gene: TRBJ1-3; D gene: -; V gene: TRBV12-5; clone size: -; CDR3 protein: CASGIYRERNTIYF; CDR3 DNA: TGTGCTAGTGGAATATACAGGGAAAGAAACACCATATATTTT
J gene: TRBJ2-7; D gene: -; V gene: TRBV9; clone size: -; CDR3 protein: CASSVGGYSSYEQYF; CDR3 DNA: TGTGCCAGCAGCGTCGGGGGCTACAGCTCCTACGAGCAGTACTTC
J gene: TRBJ1-6; D gene: TRBD1; V gene: TRBV4-1; clone size: -; CDR3 protein: CASSQGDRGLSPLHF; CDR3 DNA: TGCGCCAGCAGCCAAGGGGACAGGGGGCTTTCACCCCTCCACTTT
J gene: TRBJ2-2; D gene: TRBD1; V gene: TRBV15; clone size: -; CDR3 protein: CATRPGQGITGELFF; CDR3 DNA: TGTGCCACCAGGCCGGGACAGGGAATCACCGGGGAGCTGTTTTTT
J gene: TRBJ2-7; D gene: -; V gene: TRBV21-1; clone size: -; CDR3 protein: CASRIGGLPGYEQYF; CDR3 DNA: TGTGCCAGCAGGATTGGGGGGCTCCCCGGGTACGAGCAGTACTTC
J gene: TRBJ1-2; D gene: -; V gene: TRBV28; clone size: -; CDR3 protein: CASTRPPYGYTF; CDR3 DNA: TGTGCCAGCACGCGCCCCCCATATGGCTACACCTTC
J gene: TRBJ1-2; D gene: TRBD1; V gene: TRBV6-6; clone size: -; CDR3 protein: CASSYFDRVEVSGYTF; CDR3 DNA: TGTGCCAGCAGTTACTTCGACAGGGTAGAGGTCAGCGGCTACACCTTC
J gene: TRBJ2-1; D gene: -; V gene: TRBV6-6; clone size: -; CDR3 protein: CASSPGHLSNEQFF; CDR3 DNA: TGTGCCAGCAGCCCGGGACACCTAAGCAATGAGCAGTTCTTC
J gene: TRBJ1-3; D gene: -; V gene: TRBV6-1; clone size: -; CDR3 protein: CASSEIGNTIYF; CDR3 DNA: TGTGCCAGCAGTGAAATCGGAAACACCATATATTTT